This T cell receptor beta chain was recovered during a study of T cells in Graves' hyperthyroidism and ophthalmopathy. Across the whole study: Upon initial diagnosis and before any treatment, peripheral blood was collected.

From germline, CDR1 is LGHDT and CDR2 YNNKEL (reference sequence). V gave up 4 bases and J gave up 6 bases; unmatched junction bases: 15. This CDR3 has 18 residues. RNA transcripts served as the template for amplifying TCR beta CDR3 regions. The TCR CDR3 first-round RT-PCR relied on the HTBI primer set. TCRdb itself ran the multiplex PCR reads through MiXCR, one entry per CDR3 protein. This table has a few hundred thousand distinct CDR3 sequences, more than 12% appearing once. Uncontrolled infection, other autoimmune disease, pregnancy or lactation disqualified patients from enrolment. This clonotype was seen ten or more times.

V is TRBV3-1 and J is TRBJ2-1, with 10 nucleotides matching TRBD2. The clonotype comes from a woman in her 30s with Graves' hyperthyroidism. The sample was blood. The CDR3 region has the DNA TGTGCCAGCAGCCCGATATCCTCTAGCGGGAGAGAGGGCAATGAGCAGTTCTTC. Residues: CASSPISSSGREGNEQFF.